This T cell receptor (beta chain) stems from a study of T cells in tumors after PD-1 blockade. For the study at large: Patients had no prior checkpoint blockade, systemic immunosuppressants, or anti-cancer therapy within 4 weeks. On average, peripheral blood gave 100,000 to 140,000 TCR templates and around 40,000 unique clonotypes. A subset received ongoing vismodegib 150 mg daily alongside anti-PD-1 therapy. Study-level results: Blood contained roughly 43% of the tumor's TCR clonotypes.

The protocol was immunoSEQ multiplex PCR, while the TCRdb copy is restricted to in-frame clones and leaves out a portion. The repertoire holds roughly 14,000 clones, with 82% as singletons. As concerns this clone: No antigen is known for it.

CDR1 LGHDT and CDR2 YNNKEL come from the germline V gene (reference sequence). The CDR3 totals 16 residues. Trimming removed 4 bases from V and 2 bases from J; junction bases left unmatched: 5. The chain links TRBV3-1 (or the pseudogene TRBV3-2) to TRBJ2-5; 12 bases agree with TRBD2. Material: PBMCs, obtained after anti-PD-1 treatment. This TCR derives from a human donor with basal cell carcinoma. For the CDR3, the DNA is TGTGCCAGCAGCCCGACTAGCGGGGGAACGCAAGAGACCCAGTACTTC. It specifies CASSPTSGGTQETQYF.